This TCR beta chain was identified during a study of blood T cells in healthy people across ages. Germline V lookup: CDR1 SEHNR, CDR2 FQNEAQ (reference sequence). The CDR3 spans 16 residues. After removal of 0 bases from V and 4 bases from J, the junction contained 5 bases not matched to a gene. Every sample yielded at least 7 million isolated PBMCs. A second PCR of about 6 to 11 cycles used a sample-barcoded 5' primer and a J-beta primer mix. Each cDNA molecule was tagged by a template-switch adaptor that had 12 random nucleotides. All samples yielded 3 million or more CDR3-containing paired-end reads. From the 5' RACE reads, TCRdb called clonotypes with MiXCR, one entry per CDR3 protein. The table lists some 1,800,000 distinct CDR3 sequences, 35% to 50% of them singletons.

The chain is built from TRBV7-9 and TRBJ2-3; 9 bases match TRBD2. This sequence originates from a human donor in good health. Material: blood. The CDR3 DNA is TGTGCCAGCAGCTTAGCGGCGGGGGGGCCGTCAGATACGCAGTATTTT. It translates to CASSLAAGGPSDTQYF.